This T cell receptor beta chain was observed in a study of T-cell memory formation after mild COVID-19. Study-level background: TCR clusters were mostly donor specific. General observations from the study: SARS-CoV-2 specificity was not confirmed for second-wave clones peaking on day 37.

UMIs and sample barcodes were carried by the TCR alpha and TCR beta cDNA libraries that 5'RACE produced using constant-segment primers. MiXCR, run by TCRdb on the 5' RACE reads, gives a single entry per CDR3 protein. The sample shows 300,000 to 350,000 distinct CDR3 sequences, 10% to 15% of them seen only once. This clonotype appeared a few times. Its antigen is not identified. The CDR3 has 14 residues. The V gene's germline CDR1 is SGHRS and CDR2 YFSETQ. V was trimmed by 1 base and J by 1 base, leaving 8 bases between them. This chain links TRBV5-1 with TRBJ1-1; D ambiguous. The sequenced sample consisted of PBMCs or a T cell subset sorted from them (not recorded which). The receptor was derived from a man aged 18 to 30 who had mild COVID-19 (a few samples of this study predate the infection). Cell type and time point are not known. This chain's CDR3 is CASSLSASNTEAFF. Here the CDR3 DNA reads TGCGCCAGCAGCTTGTCGGCCTCGAACACTGAAGCTTTCTTT.